This T cell receptor beta chain emerged from a study of shared clonotypes between healthy human individuals. Regarding the study as a whole: Some clonotypes were shared by all four sorted-subset donors, while others were not shared. The non-shared ones had lower generation probabilities than the shared ones. Memory subsets had estimated richness that was generally smaller than that of naive subsets.

This CDR3 is built from 12 residues. Looked up from germline, CDR1 is SGDLS and CDR2 is YYNGEE. Trimming took off 2 bases at V and 9 bases at J, with 9 bases between the two ends. A note on this clone: Its specificity is unknown.

Evenly divided among several immunoSEQ plates was the genomic DNA of each subset. Repertoires were generated with immunoSEQ multiplex PCR, while TCRdb's copy carries only in-frame clones and drops some. The data hold about 670,000 clones, with approximately 79% observed a single time. The TCR sequence derives from a woman in her twenties or thirties in good health. The sequenced material came from memory CD4+ T cells sorted from blood. Subset reported: CD45RA-negative fraction. The chain is built from TRBV9 and TRBJ2-1; D is undetermined. The CDR3 reads CASSVIYGEQFF. The CDR3 bases are TGTGCCAGCAGCGTTATTTATGGTGAGCAGTTCTTC.